This TCR beta chain was identified in a study of graft-versus-host responses after intestinal transplantation. The wider study: Among the recipients, transplants were multivisceral, liver-intestinal, or isolated intestinal.

The study, taken as a whole, reports: There were GvH clones found in recipient marrow, and some of them appeared first in ileum or blood.

Points on this clone: Its target is unknown.

Looked up from germline, CDR1 is SQVTM and CDR2 is ANQGSEA. The CDR3 is made up of 12 amino acids. The ends were cut back, 5 bases at V and 5 bases at J, with 13 bases in the middle. Repertoires were generated with immunoSEQ multiplex PCR, while TCRdb's copy carries only in-frame clones and drops some. The sample holds some 140,000 clones; about nine tenths are singletons and the top ten take roughly 0.2%. The gene calls are TRBV29-1 and TRBJ2-7; possible D gene TRBD2, 5 bases. The receptor was isolated from a human donor who received an intestinal transplant. The sample here was unstimulated CD4+ T cells sorted from spleen or lymph node cells, taken before intestinal transplant. The CDR3 region has the DNA TGCAGCGTTACTGGTGGAGCGGACGAGCAGTACTTC. This translates into CSVTGGADEQYF.